This T cell receptor (beta chain) appears in the sequencing data of a study of Ad26.COV2.S vaccination and SARS-CoV-2 variants. For the study at large: Once or twice, 56 days apart, Ad26.COV2.S was delivered intramuscularly.

The CDR3 contains 15 residues. Germline V gene data show CDR1 as SGDLS and CDR2 as YYNGEE. The ends were cut back, 1 base at V and 1 base at J, with 10 bases in the middle. In regard to this clone: Antigen unknown.

Generated by immunoSEQ multiplex PCR, the TCRdb table keeps only in-frame clones and is missing some. The sample yields some 390,000 clones, 80% to 90% seen once. Whole-study findings and limits: It was reported that spike-specific CD8+ and CD4+ T cell responses were substantially broad after vaccination.

The treatment was: 19 received Ad26.COV2.S at low or high dose, single or two shots; several received placebo; per-sample allocation not given. Sampling was done on day 63 after the first vaccine or placebo injection. Adults aged 18-55 years in Boston included the donor. Sample: peripheral blood, taken in a trial of Ad26.COV2.S vaccine versus placebo. This chain links TRBV9 with TRBJ2-3; no definite D call. This TCR was sampled from a person between 18 and 65 years old who received the Ad26.COV2.S COVID-19 vaccine or a placebo. The CDR3 DNA is TGTGCCAGCAGCGTAAGGGCGGTTGGCACAGATACGCAGTATTTT. It yields the protein CASSVRAVGTDTQYF.